The entry below gives a single TCR beta chain sequence along with its context. The data stem from a study of blood T cell repertoires in COVID-19. Study overall: From the United States, Italy and Spain came samples of acute and convalescent COVID-19. PBMCs, B-cell-depleted T cells, or T cells were the source of the cDNA or gDNA that made up the material.

The length of the CDR3 is 14 residues. CDR1 is SGDLS and CDR2 is YYNGEE in the germline V gene. V was pared by 0 bases and J by 4 bases, with 10 bases between. Original processing methods: Amplifying reference gene primers gave estimates of nucleated cell counts. Only in-frame clones appear in the TCRdb table, and some are missing; sequencing was by immunoSEQ multiplex PCR. V and J calls and clone size are copied from that table; D and trimming were computed from the DNA. The table shows under 200,000 clones, with around 80% occurring only once. The chain joins TRBV9 to TRBJ2-5, with a tentative D call TRBD1 (6 bases). The receptor comes from a man aged 25 to 40 with active or convalescent COVID-19. The material sequenced was peripheral blood. The CDR3 spells CASSVVGGGETQYF. CDR3 in DNA: TGTGCCAGCAGCGTAGTAGGGGGTGGAGAGACCCAGTACTTC.